Listed here is a single T cell receptor (beta chain). Its specificity is unknown. Researchers divided each subset's genomic DNA evenly across several immunoSEQ plates. Replicate PCRs run on sorted subsets employed about 220 ng DNA, approximately 30,000 T cell genomes. TCRdb's table, derived via immunoSEQ multiplex PCR, lists solely in-frame clones and lacks some. This table has about 980,000 clones, 60% to 85% appearing once. The sample belongs to a study of shared clonotypes between healthy human individuals. On the study more broadly: CD4 naive and memory got three plates each, CD8 naive two, CD8 memory one. Study outcomes and limitations: As a rule, naive subsets had a larger estimated richness than memory subsets.

Per the germline V gene, CDR1 is KGHSH and CDR2 is LQKENI. CDR3 length: 13 amino acids. The V end lost 4 bases, the J end lost 7 bases, and 11 bases lay between the germline ends. This TCR derives from a man between 18 and 29 years old in good health. V gene TRBV18 combines with J gene TRBJ2-1; possibly TRBD2 for D (6 bases). Sequencing was carried out using memory CD4+ T cells sorted from blood. Described subset: CD45RA-negative fraction. The CDR3 coding sequence is TGTGCCAGCTCACTCACCGGGACTAATGAGCAGTTCTTC. Translating gives CASSLTGTNEQFF. Filled out from reference TRBV18 and TRBJ2-1, the complete variable domain reads NAGVMQNPRHLVRRRGQEARLRCSPMKGHSHVYWYRQLPEEGLKFMVYLQKENIIDESGMPKERFSAEFPKEGPSILRIQQVVRGDSAAYFCASSLTGTNEQFFGPGTRLTVL.